This T cell receptor beta chain was identified during a study of cytomegalovirus exposure and HLA in healthy donors. Whole-study results and caveats: Cytomegalovirus status was reportedly diagnosed by the classifier with high sensitivity and specificity. A later analysis reportedly identified an Asian-associated ancestry cluster as carrying fewer N-insertions than the approximately 710-donor mean. Later analysis revealed greater clonal expansion in HLA-associated TCR beta chains than in equally common others.

Unrecorded immune exposures were likely, despite nominal health at sampling. With 60 Vbeta and 13 Jbeta primers, the PCR was carried out. The method was immunoSEQ multiplex PCR; TCRdb's version includes in-frame clones alone and lacks a portion of them. Among about 130,000 clones listed, less than 85% were seen once. As for this clone: No antigen is known for it.

The V gene lost 3 bases and the J gene lost 1 base, with 10 bases spanning the gap. The germline gives CDR1 LNHDA, CDR2 SQIVND (reference sequence). This CDR3 has 15 residues. What was sequenced was PBMCs. The chain couples TRBV19 to TRBJ1-5; D perhaps matches TRBD1 (5 bases). The origin of this receptor is a woman aged 60-70 years in good health and CMV-seropositive. CDR3 sequence reads: CASSMQGGSNQPQHF. CDR3 nucleotide sequence: TGTGCCAGTAGTATGCAGGGAGGGAGCAATCAGCCCCAGCATTTT.